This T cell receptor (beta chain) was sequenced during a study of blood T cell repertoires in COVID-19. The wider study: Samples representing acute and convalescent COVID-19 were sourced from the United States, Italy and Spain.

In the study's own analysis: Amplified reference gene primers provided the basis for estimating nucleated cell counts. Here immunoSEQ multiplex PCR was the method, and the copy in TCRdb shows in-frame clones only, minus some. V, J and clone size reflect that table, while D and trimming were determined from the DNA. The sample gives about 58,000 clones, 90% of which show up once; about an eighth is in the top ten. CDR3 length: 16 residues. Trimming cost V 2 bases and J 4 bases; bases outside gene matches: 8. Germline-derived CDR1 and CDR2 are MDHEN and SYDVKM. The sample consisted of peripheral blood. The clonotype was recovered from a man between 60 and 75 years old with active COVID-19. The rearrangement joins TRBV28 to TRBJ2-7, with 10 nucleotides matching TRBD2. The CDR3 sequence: CASSLGNLAGGYEQYF. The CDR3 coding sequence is TGTGCCAGCAGTTTAGGGAATTTAGCGGGGGGATACGAGCAGTACTTC.